This TCR beta chain was sequenced during a study of vaccination and CD4 T cells after COVID-19. The J segment lost 6 bases and the V segment lost 4 bases, leaving 5 bases of the junction unmatched. The CDR3 totals 15 residues. Germline CDR1 MRHNA, CDR2 SNTAGT. As to treatment: roughly 11-day PBMC culture with coronavirus spike peptide pools or control peptides (ViraFEST assay). Using peptide pools, antigen-specific T cells were expanded in ViraFEST before TCRs were sequenced. As concerns this clonotype: Its antigen is not identified.

Cultured CD4+ T cells had their DNA profiled by the Oncomine TCR Beta short-read assay. Scientists extracted genomic DNA from CD4+ T cells grown in culture. Via MiXCR, TCRdb re-called the PCR reads, giving one row per CDR3 protein. Counted here are around 14,000 distinct CDR3 sequences, roughly 61% occurring once; the ten biggest clones make up about 14%. Sequenced material: CD4+ T cells from blood, cultured in vitro. The V gene is TRBV6-4, the J gene TRBJ2-1; 11 positions agree with TRBD1. This clonotype was obtained from a human donor who had recovered from COVID-19. As DNA, the CDR3 is TGTGCCAGCAGTGGGGGACAGGGGGAAGGCAATGAGCAGTTCTTC. Translating it yields CASSGGQGEGNEQFF.